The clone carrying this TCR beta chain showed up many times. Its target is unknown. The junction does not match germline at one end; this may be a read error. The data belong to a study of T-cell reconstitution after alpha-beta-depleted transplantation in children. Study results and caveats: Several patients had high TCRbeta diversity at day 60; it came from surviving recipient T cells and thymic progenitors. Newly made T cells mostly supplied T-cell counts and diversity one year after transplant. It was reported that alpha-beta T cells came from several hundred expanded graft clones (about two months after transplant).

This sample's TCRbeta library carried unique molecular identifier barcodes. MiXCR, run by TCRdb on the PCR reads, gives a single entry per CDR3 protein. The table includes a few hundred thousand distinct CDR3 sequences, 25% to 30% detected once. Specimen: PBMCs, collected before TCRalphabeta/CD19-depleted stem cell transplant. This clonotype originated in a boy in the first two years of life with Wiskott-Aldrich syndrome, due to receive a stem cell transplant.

Written as DNA, the CDR3 is TGTGCCAGCAGCTTACTGGGCCCGAACACCGGGGAGCTGTTTTTT. This codes for CASSLLGPNTGELFF. The rearrangement joins TRBV5-1 to TRBJ2-2, with unresolved D. Per germline, CDR1 SGHRS and CDR2 YFSETQ. This CDR3 is built from 15 residues.